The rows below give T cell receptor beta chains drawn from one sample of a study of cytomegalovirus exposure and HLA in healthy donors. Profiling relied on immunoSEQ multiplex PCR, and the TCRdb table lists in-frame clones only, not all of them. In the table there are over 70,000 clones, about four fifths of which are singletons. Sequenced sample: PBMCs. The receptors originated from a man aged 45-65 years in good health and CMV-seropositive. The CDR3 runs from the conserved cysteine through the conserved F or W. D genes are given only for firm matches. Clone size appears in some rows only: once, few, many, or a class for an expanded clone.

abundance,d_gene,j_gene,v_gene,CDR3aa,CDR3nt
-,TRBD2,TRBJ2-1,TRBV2,CASSEVRPKTSGFF,TGTGCCAGCAGTGAAGTTCGACCGAAGACTAGCGGCTTCTTC
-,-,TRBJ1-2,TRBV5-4,CASSLEAAYGYTF,TGTGCCAGCAGCTTAGAGGCAGCCTATGGCTACACCTTC
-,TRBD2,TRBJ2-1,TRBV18,CASSLGLAGGSNEQFF,TGTGCCAGCTCATTGGGACTAGCGGGAGGGAGTAATGAGCAGTTCTTC
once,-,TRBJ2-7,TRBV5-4,CASTLGDEQYF,TGTGCCAGCACCCTTGGAGACGAGCAGTACTTC
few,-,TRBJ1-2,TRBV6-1,CASSTGPSNYGYTF,TGTGCCAGCAGTACAGGGCCCTCTAACTATGGCTACACCTTC
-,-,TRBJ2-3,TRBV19,CASSIQQGASPQYF,TGTGCCAGTAGCATTCAACAGGGAGCCAGTCCGCAGTATTTT
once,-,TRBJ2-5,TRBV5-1,CASSLVFRVGQETQYF,TGCGCCAGCAGCTTGGTTTTCAGGGTGGGTCAAGAGACCCAGTACTTC
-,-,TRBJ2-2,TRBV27,CASRPGTRTGELFF,TGTGCCAGCAGACCGGGGACACGGACCGGGGAGCTGTTTTTT
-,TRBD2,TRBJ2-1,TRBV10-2,CASSASTSVERYDVDNEQFF,TGCGCCAGCAGCGCGTCCACTAGCGTCGAGAGATATGACGTGGACAATGAGCAGTTCTTC
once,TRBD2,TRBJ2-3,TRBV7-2,CVSSSTSIRTDTQYF,TGTGTCAGCAGCTCGACTAGCATCCGGACAGATACGCAGTATTTT
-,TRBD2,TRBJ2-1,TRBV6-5,CASRRREEGYNEQFF,TGTGCCAGCAGACGGCGGGAGGAAGGCTACAATGAGCAGTTCTTC
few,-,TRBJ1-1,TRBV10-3,CAIRSDASLGAFF,TGTGCCATCAGAAGTGACGCCAGTCTAGGAGCTTTCTTT
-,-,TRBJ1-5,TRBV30,CAWSVQARQPQHF,TGTGCCTGGAGTGTTCAGGCCCGTCAGCCCCAGCATTTT
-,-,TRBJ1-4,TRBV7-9,CASSLTGGEKLFF,TGTGCCAGCAGCTTGACAGGTGGTGAAAAACTGTTTTTT
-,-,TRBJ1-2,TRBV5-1,CASSPDGTSSFHGYTF,TGCGCCAGCAGCCCGGACGGGACATCTTCTTTTCATGGCTACACCTTC
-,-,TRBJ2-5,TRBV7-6,CASSPQETQYF,TGTGCCAGCAGCCCGCAAGAGACCCAGTACTTC
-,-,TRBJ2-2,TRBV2,CASRGDTNTGELFF,TGTGCCAGCCGAGGGGACACCAACACCGGGGAGCTGTTTTTT
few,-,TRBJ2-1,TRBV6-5,CASSLLAEVYNEQFF,TGTGCCAGCAGCTTACTAGCCGAAGTCTACAATGAGCAGTTCTTC
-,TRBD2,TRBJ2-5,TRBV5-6,CASSKLSGTSGTETQYF,TGTGCCAGCAGCAAGCTTTCGGGGACTAGCGGGACAGAGACCCAGTACTTC
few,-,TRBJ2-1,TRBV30,CAWSVRAGEQFF,TGTGCCTGGAGTGTACGAGCGGGTGAGCAGTTCTTC
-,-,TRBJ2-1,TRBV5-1,CASSLALSNGEQFF,TGCGCCAGCAGCTTGGCCTTGTCAAACGGTGAGCAGTTCTTC
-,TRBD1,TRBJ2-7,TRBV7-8,CASSLGGQASLSYEQYF,TGTGCCAGCAGCCTAGGGGGACAGGCTAGCCTCTCCTACGAGCAGTACTTC
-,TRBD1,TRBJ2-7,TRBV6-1,CASSERTGGPYEQYF,TGTGCCAGCAGTGAAAGGACAGGGGGCCCCTACGAGCAGTACTTC
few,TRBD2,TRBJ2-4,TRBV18,CASSLGLAGENIQYF,TGTGCCAGCTCACTGGGACTAGCGGGAGAAAACATTCAGTACTTC
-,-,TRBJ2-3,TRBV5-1,CASSLDGVRSTDTQYF,TGCGCCAGCAGCTTGGACGGGGTCCGTAGCACAGATACGCAGTATTTT
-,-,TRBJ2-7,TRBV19,CASSTRAGLEQYF,TGTGCCAGTAGTACTCGGGCTGGACTCGAGCAGTACTTC
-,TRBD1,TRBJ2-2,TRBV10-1,CASSELPGQLTGELFF,TGCGCCAGCAGTGAGTTGCCGGGACAGCTCACCGGGGAGCTGTTTTTT
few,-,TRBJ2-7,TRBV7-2,CASSFGGESYEQYF,TGTGCCAGCAGCTTTGGCGGGGAGTCCTACGAGCAGTACTTC
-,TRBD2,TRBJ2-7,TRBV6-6,CASKGTSVSYEQYF,TGTGCCAGCAAAGGGACTAGCGTCTCCTACGAGCAGTACTTC
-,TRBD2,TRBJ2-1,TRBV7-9,CASSSGRRGGSRDEQFF,TGTGCCAGCAGCTCCGGGCGGCGGGGAGGGTCTAGGGATGAGCAGTTCTTC
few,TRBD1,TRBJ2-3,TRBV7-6,CASSSTGTGGDTQYF,TGTGCCAGCAGCTCTACGGGGACAGGGGGAGATACGCAGTATTTT
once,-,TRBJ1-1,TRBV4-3,CASSQVRAENTEAFF,TGCGCCAGCAGCCAAGTCAGGGCTGAGAACACTGAAGCTTTCTTT
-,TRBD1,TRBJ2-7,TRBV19,CASSATGVGYEQYF,TGTGCCAGTAGTGCGACAGGGGTCGGCTACGAGCAGTACTTC
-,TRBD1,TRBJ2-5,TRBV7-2,CASTGVQETQYF,TGTGCCTCCACAGGGGTACAAGAGACCCAGTACTTC
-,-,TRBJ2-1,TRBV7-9,CASSHDRGDGQFF,TGTGCCAGCAGCCACGACCGCGGAGATGGGCAGTTCTTC
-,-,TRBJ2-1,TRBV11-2,CASTRVAVNNEQFF,TGTGCCAGCACCAGGGTAGCGGTTAACAATGAGCAGTTCTTC
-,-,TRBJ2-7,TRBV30,CAWSAIPTGEYEQYF,TGTGCCTGGAGTGCCATCCCCACCGGGGAATACGAGCAGTACTTC
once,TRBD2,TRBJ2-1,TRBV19,CASSMGLAGVGNEQFF,TGTGCCAGTAGTATGGGACTAGCGGGAGTAGGCAATGAGCAGTTCTTC
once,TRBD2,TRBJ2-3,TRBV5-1,CASSEATSGATDTQYF,TGCGCCAGCAGCGAGGCGACTAGCGGGGCCACAGATACGCAGTATTTT
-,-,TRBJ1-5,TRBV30,CAWSVQGRGGDQPQHF,TGTGCCTGGAGTGTACAGGGCAGGGGAGGGGATCAGCCCCAGCATTTT
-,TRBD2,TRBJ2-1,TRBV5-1,CASSRRTSAYSYNEQFF,TGCGCCAGCAGCCGTCGGACTAGCGCCTACTCCTACAATGAGCAGTTCTTC
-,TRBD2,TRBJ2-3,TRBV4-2,CASSLEGTSGSTDTQYF,TGTGCCAGCAGCCTTGAGGGGACTAGCGGTAGCACAGATACGCAGTATTTT
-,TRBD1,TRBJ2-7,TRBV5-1,CASSDGQGPYEQYF,TGCGCCAGCAGCGACGGACAGGGGCCCTACGAGCAGTACTTC
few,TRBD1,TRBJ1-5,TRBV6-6,CASSGQGEQPQHF,TGTGCCAGCAGTGGACAGGGAGAGCAGCCCCAGCATTTT
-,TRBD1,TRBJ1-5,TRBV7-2,CASSPTTGANQPQHF,TGTGCCAGCAGCCCCACGACAGGGGCGAATCAGCCCCAGCATTTT
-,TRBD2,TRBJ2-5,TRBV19,CASSFTRLAGQETQYF,TGTGCCAGTAGTTTCACCCGACTAGCGGGGCAAGAGACCCAGTACTTC
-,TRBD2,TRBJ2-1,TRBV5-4,CASRGLAGPYNEQFF,TGTGCCAGCAGGGGACTAGCGGGCCCCTACAATGAGCAGTTCTTC
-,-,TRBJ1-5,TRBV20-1,CSAPWASRQHF,TGCAGTGCTCCTTGGGCGTCTCGCCAGCATTTT
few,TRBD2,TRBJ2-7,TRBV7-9,CASSFLKSGSSYEQYF,TGTGCCAGCAGCTTCCTGAAGAGCGGGAGCTCCTACGAGCAGTACTTC
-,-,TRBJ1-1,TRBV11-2,CASSSSSGVYAFF,TGTGCCAGCAGCTCTTCCTCAGGGGTTTACGCTTTCTTT
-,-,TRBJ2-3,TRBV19,CASRPGGTGVDTQYF,TGTGCCAGTAGGCCCGGAGGGACGGGGGTAGATACGCAGTATTTT
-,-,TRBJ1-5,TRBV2,CASTPSRLVQPQHF,TGTGCCAGCACCCCGTCCCGACTTGTCCAGCCCCAGCATTTT
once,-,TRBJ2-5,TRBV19,CASSISDRLETQYF,TGTGCCAGTAGTATTTCAGACAGATTAGAGACCCAGTACTTC